A single sample gave rise to the 31 T cell receptor beta chains below, sequenced in a study of regulatory T cells in long-lasting Graves disease. Time point meaning: newly diagnosed GD, antithyroid drugs for less than 3 months. PBMCs provided the RNA from which the TCR library was made. Combining iRepertoire HTBI primers with Arm-PCR of CDR3 regions, the authors built TCR beta libraries. TCRdb recomputed calls from the multiplex PCR reads with MiXCR, one row per CDR3 protein. The sample holds about 220,000 distinct CDR3 sequences, about 18% seen once. The sequences come from peripheral blood mononuclear cells (PBMCs), collected at new diagnosis, from a patient treated with antithyroid drugs. The receptor set was obtained from a female donor with Graves disease.

V is TRBV2 and J is TRBJ2-5, with a possible D match to TRBD2 (5 bases). This CDR3 is 14 amino acids long. Trimming took 5 bases from V and 3 from J, leaving 13 bases between them. Per the germline V gene, CDR1 is SNHLY and CDR2 is FYNNEI. CDR3 DNA: TGTGCCAGCAGTCCTTTGGACTGGAAAGAGACCCAGTACTTC. This translates into CASSPLDWKETQYF.

The chain is built from TRBV2 and TRBJ2-1, with a tentative D call TRBD1 (5 bases). The germline V gene has CDR1 SNHLY and CDR2 FYNNEI. This CDR3 spans 14 amino acids. V lost 4 bases to trimming and J lost 7 bases, with 14 bases between them. The CDR3 nucleotides read TGTGCCAGCAGTGGGGGCCTTGTATGGAATGAGCAGTTCTTC. This gives the protein CASSGGLVWNEQFF.

This clonotype occurred many times. The chain is built from TRBV24-1 and TRBJ2-3; TRBD2 matches 8 bases. CDR1 is KGHDR and CDR2 is SFDVKD in the germline V gene. Trimming cost V 10 bases and J 0 bases; bases outside gene matches: 17. The CDR3 runs 18 residues. CDR3 nucleotide sequence: TGTGCCACTGCAGGGATGAGTCTAGCGGGTTCTAGCACAGATACGCAGTATTTT. Translated: CATAGMSLAGSSTDTQYF.

To note about this clonotype: A far larger clone is off by one base, so a read error is likely. The rearrangement uses TRBV11-2 and TRBJ1-1; no clear D gene. Germline CDR1 SGHAT, CDR2 FQNNGV. The CDR3 is made up of 14 amino acids. The CDR3 loop reads CAGSPWVMGTEAFF. In DNA form, the CDR3 reads TGTGCCGGCAGCCCCTGGGTCATGGGAACTGAAGCTTTCTTT.

This chain joins TRBV2 and TRBJ1-6; a possible D gene is TRBD1 (6 bases). Germline CDR1 and CDR2: SNHLY and FYNNEI. Deletions cut 2 bases from V and 2 bases from J, with 13 bases between. The CDR3 consists of 17 residues. CDR3 loop: CASSELGGGTYNSPLHF. CDR3 DNA: TGTGCCAGCAGTGAACTTGGGGGGGGCACCTATAATTCACCCCTCCACTTT.

Notes on this clonotype: This likely reflects a read error, since a far larger clone is one base away. The chain employs TRBV7-9 and TRBJ2-7; TRBD2 aligns across 11 bases. The V gene end was trimmed by 8 bases and the J gene end by 4 bases; junction bases not matched to a gene: 10. The germline CDR1 and CDR2 sequences are SEHNR and FQNEAQ (reference sequence). The CDR3 spans 15 residues. The CDR3 DNA reads TGTGCCAGCGGCGAAACTAGCGGGAGAGTATACGAGCAGTACTTC. Encoded protein: CASGETSGRVYEQYF. Together with reference TRBV7-9 and TRBJ2-7, the CDR3 gives the full variable domain: DTGVSQNPRHKITKRGQNVTFRCDPISEHNRLYWYRQTLGQGPEFLTYFQNEAQLEKSRLLSDRFSAERPKGSFSTLEIQRTEQGDSAMYLCASGETSGRVYEQYFGPGTRLTVT.

This clonotype was observed at least ten times. CDR3: CAWATGAENEKLFF. Here the CDR3 DNA reads TGTGCCTGGGCCACAGGGGCCGAAAATGAAAAACTGTTTTTT. The genes are TRBV30 and TRBJ1-4, with 7 positions matching TRBD1. Germline CDR1 is GTSNPN and CDR2 is SVGIG (reference sequence). The CDR3 spans 14 residues. J was trimmed by 5 bases and V by 5 bases; bases with no gene match: 8. The full variable domain, its missing parts supplied by reference TRBV30 and TRBJ1-4, is SQTIHQWPATLVQPVGSPLSLECTVEGTSNPNLYWYRQAAGRGLQLLFYSVGIGQISSEVPQNLSASRPQDRQFILSSKKLLLSDSGFYLCAWATGAENEKLFFGSGTQLSVL.

This clonotype has ten or more counts. The chain uses TRBV11-2 and TRBJ2-5; no clear D. The CDR3 is made up of 15 amino acids. Germline CDR1 reads SGHAT; CDR2 reads FQNNGV. V was cut by 0 bases and J by 4 bases, with 12 bases left in between. DNA for the CDR3: TGTGCCAGCAGCTTAGATCTTGCCTGGGGAGAGACCCAGTACTTC. It yields the protein CASSLDLAWGETQYF.

A few counts support this clonotype. With a much larger clone just one base away, this may be a read error. This CDR3 is missing its conserved last phenylalanine or tryptophan, likely due to a read error. The rearrangement uses TRBV12-3 or TRBV12-4 and TRBJ2-5; D might be TRBD2 (5 bases). Trimming left V 3 bases short and J 3 bases short, with 8 bases between. The CDR3 extends over 13 amino acids. The CDR3 sequence is CASSLMREETQYS. The CDR3 DNA sequence: TGTGCCAGCAGTTTGATGAGGGAAGAGACCCAGTACTCC.

This clonotype was seen at least ten times. The CDR3 region has the DNA TGTGCCAGCAGCTACCTTGAGGGCACTGAAGCTTTCTTT. Protein sequence: CASSYLEGTEAFF. The V call is TRBV3-1, the J call TRBJ1-1; D remains ambiguous. In germline, CDR1 is LGHDT, CDR2 YNNKEL (reference sequence). Trimming removed 5 bases from V and 4 bases from J, with 11 bases in between. The CDR3 has 13 residues.

The chain uses TRBV4-1 and TRBJ2-2, with D perhaps matching TRBD1 or TRBD2 (5 bases each). V shed 0 bases and J shed 6 bases, with 8 bases lying between them. From germline, CDR1 is MGHRA and CDR2 YSYEKL. The CDR3 totals 14 residues. DNA of the CDR3: TGCGCCAGCAGCCAAGATACGGGGCCCGGGGAGCTGTTTTTT. It yields the protein CASSQDTGPGELFF.

Ten or more counts support this clonotype. The chain carries TRBV2 and TRBJ2-2, with D perhaps matching TRBD2 (6 bases). CDR3 length: 14 amino acids. V gave up 6 bases and J gave up 5 bases, with 13 bases separating them. Per the germline V gene, CDR1 is SNHLY and CDR2 is FYNNEI. The CDR3 DNA is TGTGCCAGCAGGGCCCGCGGAGGGACCGGGGAGCTGTTTTTT. Its translation is CASRARGGTGELFF.

Concerning this clonotype: One junction end disagrees with the germline gene, perhaps due to a read error. The chain has TRBV24-1 and TRBJ2-2, with TRBD2 as a possible D gene (5 bases). CDR3 length: 13 residues. Germline V gene data show CDR1 as KGHDR and CDR2 as SFDVKD. CDR3 nucleotide sequence: TGTGCCACCAGTGAAATCGAGTTCGGGGAGCTGCTTTTT. Translated: CATSEIEFGELLF.

This clonotype was recorded at least ten times. The genes are TRBV12-5 and TRBJ2-4; 8 bases align to TRBD1. The CDR3 has 15 residues. V lost 2 bases and J lost 9; bases outside the gene matches: 9. Germline V gene sequence: CDR1 LGHNT, CDR2 FRNRAP. The CDR3 DNA reads as TGTGCTAGTGGTTTGCCCAGGGGGCGAGGGGTCATTCAGTACTTC. As protein: CASGLPRGRGVIQYF.

This clonotype was found many times. The chain joins TRBV6-5 to TRBJ2-1, with 14 bases identical to TRBD2. This CDR3 is 16 amino acids long. Trimming removed 2 bases from V and 6 bases from J; junction bases left unmatched: 3. The germline gives CDR1 MNHEY, CDR2 SVGAGI. The CDR3: CASSYLGTSGSNEQFF. Here the CDR3 DNA reads TGTGCCAGCAGTTACCTTGGGACTAGCGGGAGCAATGAGCAGTTCTTC.

This clonotype was counted many times. The V gene is TRBV20-1, the J gene TRBJ1-5, with D possibly matching TRBD1 (5 bases). The germline CDR1 and CDR2 sequences are DFQATT and SNEGSKA (reference sequence). The V and J ends lost 2 bases and 2 bases respectively, with 19 bases between them. The CDR3 sequence is 17 residues long. The CDR3 is CSARSQGSRFRNQPQHF. CDR3 DNA sequence: TGCAGTGCTAGATCCCAGGGATCGAGGTTTCGCAATCAGCCCCAGCATTTT.

This clonotype was found many times. CDR3 coding DNA: TGTGCCACCAGTGATTCCAGGACACACTCTGGGGCCAACGTCCTGACTTTC. Protein sequence: CATSDSRTHSGANVLTF. The chain employs TRBV24-1 and TRBJ2-6; tentatively, D is TRBD1 (5 bases). The germline V gene encodes CDR1 KGHDR and CDR2 SFDVKD. V was shortened by 2 bases and J by 0 bases, with 10 bases between the two germline ends. The CDR3 is 17 residues long.

This clonotype has at least ten counts. The chain is built from TRBV11-2 and TRBJ2-7; 7 nucleotides match TRBD2. The V gene end was trimmed by 4 bases and the J gene end by 7 bases; junction bases not matched to a gene: 13. The CDR3 runs 15 residues. Germline lookup yields CDR1 SGHAT and CDR2 FQNNGV. CDR3 coding DNA: TGTGCCAGCAGCTCAGGAAGAGCGGGAATGGGAGAGCAGTACTTC. It encodes CASSSGRAGMGEQYF.

At least ten counts were recorded for this clonotype. This sequence joins TRBV24-1 and TRBJ1-2; tentatively, D is TRBD1 (6 bases). Germline assignment: CDR1 KGHDR and CDR2 SFDVKD. Trimming cost V 5 bases and J 2 bases, with 8 bases left between them. This CDR3 contains 13 residues. The CDR3 reads CATSGGGNYGYTF. The DNA for the CDR3 is TGTGCCACCAGTGGAGGGGGGAACTATGGCTACACCTTC.

This clonotype was detected ten times or more. The chain joins TRBV30 to TRBJ2-3; D is unresolved. The CDR3 covers 11 residues. The ends were cut back, 4 bases at V and 2 bases at J, with 4 bases in the middle. Germline V gene sequence: CDR1 GTSNPN, CDR2 SVGIG (reference sequence). CDR3 in DNA: TGTGCCTGGACTTTCACAGATACGCAGTATTTT. Translated: CAWTFTDTQYF.

There are many counts of this clonotype. The chain joins TRBV10-3 to TRBJ2-2, with 11 bases matching TRBD2. The J segment lost 7 bases and the V segment lost 6 bases, leaving 7 bases of the junction unmatched. This CDR3 has 15 amino acids. Germline V gene sequence: CDR1 ENHRY, CDR2 SYGVKD. CDR3 nucleotides: TGTGCCATCAGGGGGACTAGCGGCTGGGACGGGGAGCTGTTTTTT. It translates to CAIRGTSGWDGELFF.

In its sample, this clonotype was seen once. The CDR3 region is CASSLGQGKEAFF. For the CDR3, the DNA is TGTGCCAGCAGCTTAGGACAGGGAAAAGAAGCTTTCTTT. The V and J genes are TRBV7-9 and TRBJ1-1; 7 nucleotides match TRBD1. The CDR3 runs to 13 residues. V gave up 1 base and J gave up 8 bases; unmatched junction bases: 4. CDR1 is SEHNR, CDR2 FQNEAQ, per germline (reference sequence).

This clonotype showed up just a few times. A read error is possible here, since a much larger clone lies one base away. The V and J genes are TRBV7-8 and TRBJ2-7; TRBD2 matches at 14 bases. J gave up 1 base and V 4 bases, and 0 bases lay outside the gene matches. The germline CDR1 and CDR2 sequences are SGHVS and FQNEAQ. The CDR3 is 15 amino acids. This CDR3 is CASSWTSGGSYEQYF. The CDR3 DNA sequence: TGTGCCAGCAGCTGGACTAGCGGGGGGTCCTACGAGCAGTACTTC.

This sequence joins TRBV12-3 or TRBV12-4 and TRBJ2-3; TRBD2 aligns across 13 bases. V shed 0 bases, J shed 0 bases, and the junction held 3 bases outside the gene matches. The CDR3 is 18 amino acids. CDR3 region: CASSLALAGGASTDTQYF. The CDR3 nucleotides are TGTGCCAGCAGTTTAGCACTAGCGGGAGGGGCTAGCACAGATACGCAGTATTTT.

The chain joins TRBV10-3 to TRBJ2-7; 9 nucleotides align to TRBD1. The germline V gene has CDR1 ENHRY and CDR2 SYGVKD. This CDR3 comprises 15 residues. The V gene end was trimmed by 2 bases and the J gene end by 5 bases; junction bases not matched to a gene: 7. The CDR3 sequence is CAISEPGQGGDEQYF. CDR3 in DNA: TGTGCCATCAGTGAGCCGGGACAGGGTGGCGACGAGCAGTACTTC.

This clonotype was seen only a few times. Given a much more abundant clone one base away, this may be a read error. V and J are TRBV30 and TRBJ1-1; 8 bases are shared with TRBD1. Germline CDR1 is GTSNPN and CDR2 is SVGIG (reference sequence). The CDR3 contains 14 residues. CDR3 bases: TGTGCCCGGAGTCGGCAGGGGGCTGGCACTGAAGCTTTCTTT. It encodes CARSRQGAGTEAFF.

This clonotype has a count of ten or more. The chain uses TRBV5-4 and TRBJ2-1; 7 nucleotides match TRBD2. Germline CDR1 and CDR2: SGHNT and YYREEE (reference sequence). The CDR3 is made up of 13 amino acids. V shed 5 bases, J shed 3 bases, and the junction held 2 bases outside the gene matches. The CDR3 sequence is CASSSGYYNEQFF. In DNA form, the CDR3 reads TGTGCCAGCAGTAGCGGGTACTACAATGAGCAGTTCTTC.

This clonotype was recorded at least ten times. The gene calls are TRBV10-2 and TRBJ2-5; no firm D call. The V end lost 2 bases, the J end lost 9 bases, and 13 bases lay between the germline ends. The length of the CDR3 is 13 residues. Germline assignment: CDR1 WSHSY and CDR2 SAAADI. The CDR3 nucleotides are TGCGCCAGCAGTGAGGTTGCTCAGGAGCCCCAGTACTTC. Protein sequence: CASSEVAQEPQYF.

This clonotype was detected ten times or more. The V and J genes are TRBV9 and TRBJ2-2; D possibly corresponds to TRBD1 (6 bases). Germline V CDR1 and CDR2: SGDLS, YYNGEE. V lost 6 bases and J lost 6, with 15 bases in between. CDR3 length: 14 residues. CDR3 protein: CASTSGHSPGELFF. The DNA of the CDR3 is TGTGCCAGCACCTCGGGACACAGTCCCGGGGAGCTGTTTTTT. Based on the CDR3 plus reference TRBV9 and TRBJ2-2, the full variable domain is DSGVTQTPKHLITATGQRVTLRCSPRSGDLSVYWYQQSLDQGLQFLIQYYNGEERAKGNILERFSAQQFPDLHSELNLSSLELGDSALYFCASTSGHSPGELFFGEGSRLTVL.

The chain has TRBV7-3 and TRBJ2-7, with 7 bases that match TRBD2. The CDR3 consists of 15 residues. Germline trimming cut 3 bases from V and 5 bases from J; bases unmatched to any gene: 10. The V gene's germline CDR1 is SGHTA and CDR2 FQGTGA. In DNA form, the CDR3 reads TGTGCCAGCAGCTTTTTTGCGGGAGTGTGGAACGAGCAGTACTTC. Translated, it gives CASSFFAGVWNEQYF.

In this sample, this clonotype turned up many times. The chain carries TRBV29-1 and TRBJ2-5; D gene uncertain. Germline CDR1 reads SQVTM; CDR2 reads ANQGSEA. The CDR3 length is 12 residues. Trimming stripped 0 bases from V and 11 bases from J, with 13 bases between. CDR3 region: CSVEEPGSGQYF. For the CDR3, the DNA is TGCAGCGTTGAAGAACCGGGCTCCGGTCAGTACTTC.